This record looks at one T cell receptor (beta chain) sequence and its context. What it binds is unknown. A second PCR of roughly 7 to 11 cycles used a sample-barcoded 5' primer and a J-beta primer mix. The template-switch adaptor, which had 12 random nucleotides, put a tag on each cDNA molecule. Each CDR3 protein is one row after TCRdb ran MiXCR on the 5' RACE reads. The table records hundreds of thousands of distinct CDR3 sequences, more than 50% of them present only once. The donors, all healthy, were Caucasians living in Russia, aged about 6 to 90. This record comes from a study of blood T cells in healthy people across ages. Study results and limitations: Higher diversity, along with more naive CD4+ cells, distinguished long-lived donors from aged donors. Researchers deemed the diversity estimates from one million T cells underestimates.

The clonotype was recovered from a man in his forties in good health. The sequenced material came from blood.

This CDR3 is CSVGGGYQETQYF. Here the CDR3 DNA reads TGCAGCGTTGGGGGAGGCTACCAAGAGACCCAGTACTTC. The gene calls are TRBV29-1 and TRBJ2-5, with a tentative D call TRBD2 (6 bases). Trimming shortened V by 4 bases and J by 0 bases, and 9 bases separated the two germline ends. The CDR3 runs to 13 residues. Germline CDR1 reads SQVTM; CDR2 reads ANQGSEA.